These 29 T cell receptor beta chains share one sample of origin, sequenced in a study of blood T cell repertoires in COVID-19. Method: immunoSEQ multiplex PCR; TCRdb's copy keeps in-frame clones and lacks some. This sample has roughly 330,000 clones, with about 87% found just once. Sample: PBMCs or T cells enriched from blood (not recorded which). These receptor sequences come from a woman aged 30 to 39 who had recovered from COVID-19.

This rearrangement joins TRBV10-1 to TRBJ2-6; maybe TRBD1 (7 bases). With 0 bases removed from V and 1 base from J, the gap between germline ends came to 19 bases. The CDR3 is 20 residues long. Germline V CDR1 and CDR2: WNHNN, SYGVQD (reference sequence). The CDR3 nucleotides read TGCGCCAGCAGTGAGTCTTCGTGGAGGAGGGGGCAATCTGGGGCCAACGTCCTGACTTTC. This translates into CASSESSWRRGQSGANVLTF.

In the case of this clone: Other DNA sequences in the sample encode the same CDR3. The chain employs TRBV6-5 and TRBJ2-7; tentatively, D is TRBD1 (6 bases). Germline CDR1 reads MNHEY; CDR2 reads SVGAGI. This CDR3 contains 14 residues. Trimming shortened V by 2 bases and J by 3 bases, and 11 bases separated the two germline ends. In DNA form, the CDR3 reads TGTGCCAGCAGTTACAGCGGCAGGGGCTACGAGCAGTACTTC. Translating it yields CASSYSGRGYEQYF.

The J gene is TRBJ2-1, the V gene TRBV9; D possibly corresponds to TRBD1 (6 bases). The CDR3 length is 13 residues. The germline gives CDR1 SGDLS, CDR2 YYNGEE. V was pared by 4 bases and J by 9 bases, with 14 bases between. The CDR3 reads CASSLQGLGEQFF. CDR3 nucleotide sequence: TGTGCCAGCAGCTTACAGGGTCTCGGTGAGCAGTTCTTC. Full variable domain (outside the CDR3, taken from reference TRBV9 and TRBJ2-1): DSGVTQTPKHLITATGQRVTLRCSPRSGDLSVYWYQQSLDQGLQFLIQYYNGEERAKGNILERFSAQQFPDLHSELNLSSLELGDSALYFCASSLQGLGEQFFGPGTRLTVL.

This chain connects TRBV2 to TRBJ2-7; TRBD2 matches 13 bases. The CDR3 loop spans 15 amino acids. Unmatched junction bases numbered 6, after V lost 10 bases and J lost 0 bases. CDR1 and CDR2 (germline): SNHLY, FYNNEI. CDR3 nucleotides: TGTGCCACCTTTCGGACTAGCGGGAGCTCCTACGAGCAGTACTTC. This translates into CATFRTSGSSYEQYF.

The chain joins TRBV24-1 to TRBJ2-5, with TRBD2 identical over 7 bases. V trimming: 8 bases; J trimming: 0 bases; junction bases outside the gene matches: 2. The CDR3 consists of 13 residues. CDR1 is KGHDR, CDR2 SFDVKD, per germline. CDR3 nucleotide sequence: TGTGCCACCATGCGGGGGTACCAAGAGACCCAGTACTTC. This translates into CATMRGYQETQYF.

This chain links TRBV3-1 (or the pseudogene TRBV3-2) with TRBJ2-1; 8 bases fit TRBD2. This CDR3 has 19 residues. The V segment lost 2 bases and the J segment 0 bases; nucleotides outside the gene matches: 12. Germline CDR1 reads LGHDT; CDR2 reads YNNKEL (reference sequence). Here the CDR3 DNA reads TGTGCCAGCAGCCAACGTTCCGGGAGCGGGGGTAGCTCCTACAATGAGCAGTTCTTC. Translation gives CASSQRSGSGGSSYNEQFF.

This clone has a count of ten or more. V usage is TRBV6-2 or TRBV6-3 and J usage is TRBJ1-6; 7 positions agree with TRBD1. V shed 2 bases and J 7 bases; nucleotides not matched to a gene: 2. The CDR3 has 14 amino acids. In germline, CDR1 is MNHEY, CDR2 SVGEGT. The CDR3 nucleotides are TGTGCCAGCAGTTACACCAGGGGGAATTCACCCCTCCACTTT. Its translation: CASSYTRGNSPLHF.

The chain couples TRBV7-2 to TRBJ1-6; D unresolved. The CDR3 is 16 residues long. V shed 4 bases and J shed 10 bases, with 20 bases lying between them. Per germline, CDR1 SGHTA and CDR2 FQGNSA. CDR3 bases: TGTGCCAGCAGCTCCCGGGGAGGCGGAGGAGGATCACCCCTCCACTTT. This encodes CASSSRGGGGGSPLHF.

This clone was picked up one time. The chain employs TRBV7-2 and TRBJ2-3; the match to TRBD1 covers 8 bases. Trimming removed 5 bases from V and 6 bases from J; junction bases left unmatched: 7. This CDR3 has 14 amino acids. Germline V gives CDR1 SGHTA, CDR2 FQGNSA. The CDR3 DNA is TGTGCCAGCAGCCCGGACAGGGCTTGGGATACGCAGTATTTT. Its translation is CASSPDRAWDTQYF.

The V and J genes are TRBV19 and TRBJ1-2; D remains ambiguous. The germline CDR1 and CDR2 sequences are LNHDA and SQIVND (reference sequence). V gave up 1 base and J gave up 3 bases, with 9 bases separating them. The CDR3 consists of 14 residues. This CDR3 reads CASSIGGFYYGYTF. Here the CDR3 DNA reads TGTGCCAGTAGTATAGGAGGGTTCTACTATGGCTACACCTTC.

This chain connects TRBV11-2 to TRBJ2-5; the match to TRBD2 covers 8 bases. Losses at the gene ends were 5 bases for V and 6 bases for J; bases not matched to a gene: 5. There are 13 residues in the CDR3. The germline V gene encodes CDR1 SGHAT and CDR2 FQNNGV. Here the CDR3 DNA reads TGTGCCAGCAGCCATAGCGGGGAACAGACCCAGTACTTC. This codes for CASSHSGEQTQYF.

This chain joins TRBV6-4 and TRBJ1-1, with no clear D. V was trimmed by 0 bases and J by 5 bases, leaving 7 bases between them. Germline V gives CDR1 MRHNA, CDR2 SNTAGT. CDR3 length: 13 residues. The CDR3 DNA is TGTGCCAGCAGTGACTCTCCCTTAACTGAAGCTTTCTTT. Translation: CASSDSPLTEAFF.

The chain is built from TRBV6-2 or TRBV6-3 and TRBJ1-2; 7 nucleotides agree with TRBD1. With V trimmed by 0 bases and J by 1 base, 8 bases remained unmatched. The germline gives CDR1 MNHEY, CDR2 SVGEGT. The CDR3 is made up of 17 amino acids. CDR3 sequence (DNA): TGTGCCAGCAGTTACTCGATTTGGACAGGAATTAACTATGGCTACACCTTC. Its protein is CASSYSIWTGINYGYTF.

The rearrangement links TRBV29-1 to TRBJ1-5; D unclear. Germline CDR1 SQVTM, CDR2 ANQGSEA. This CDR3 contains 14 residues. With 6 bases removed from V and 8 bases from J, the gap between germline ends came to 20 bases. The CDR3 bases are TGCAGCGTGCGAACTTCCCGAGCGGGAGAGCCCCAGCATTTT. Residues: CSVRTSRAGEPQHF.

This sequence joins TRBV6-5 and TRBJ1-4; 8 positions match TRBD1. The V segment lost 5 bases and the J segment 8 bases; nucleotides outside the gene matches: 7. The CDR3 has 14 amino acids. Germline V gene data show CDR1 as MNHEY and CDR2 as SVGAGI. CDR3 nucleotide sequence: TGTGCCAGCAGTAACAGGGGGGGGAACGAAAAACTGTTTTTT. It yields the protein CASSNRGGNEKLFF.

The chain employs TRBV4-2 and TRBJ2-2; weak D call: TRBD1 (6 bases). This CDR3 has 14 residues. Per germline, CDR1 LGHNA and CDR2 YNFKEQ. Deletions cut 3 bases from V and 6 bases from J, with 11 bases between. As DNA, the CDR3 is TGTGCCAGCAGCCAGCGACAGGACGCCGGGGAGCTGTTTTTT. Translating gives CASSQRQDAGELFF.

This clone is a singleton in its sample. The genes are TRBV6-4 and TRBJ2-1, with TRBD2 matching 12 bases. Losses at the gene ends were 5 bases for V and 0 bases for J; bases not matched to a gene: 8. The germline CDR1 and CDR2 sequences are MRHNA and SNTAGT. The CDR3 is 18 residues long. DNA for the CDR3: TGTGCCAGCAGTATCAGGACTAGCGGGGCCGACTCCTACAATGAGCAGTTCTTC. This translates into CASSIRTSGADSYNEQFF.

This chain connects TRBV9 to TRBJ2-3; tentative D call: TRBD2 (6 bases). CDR3 size: 17 residues. The V gene lost 4 bases and the J gene lost 3 bases, with 21 bases spanning the gap. The germline V gene has CDR1 SGDLS and CDR2 YYNGEE. CDR3 sequence (DNA): TGTGCCAGCAGCTCGCCGTTGGAGGGGCGCGGGACAGATACGCAGTATTTT. Amino acids: CASSSPLEGRGTDTQYF.

The CDR3 DNA reads as TGTGCCAGCAGTTACCCCGCAGGGCTGAACACTGAAGCTTTCTTT. This encodes CASSYPAGLNTEAFF. V gene TRBV2 combines with J gene TRBJ1-1, with D possibly TRBD1 on 5 matching bases. This CDR3 comprises 15 residues. With 5 bases removed from V and 0 bases from J, the gap between germline ends came to 13 bases. The germline CDR1 and CDR2 sequences are SNHLY and FYNNEI.

The V call is TRBV7-2, the J call TRBJ2-7, with TRBD2 matching over 11 bases. CDR1 and CDR2 from the germline V gene are SGHTA and FQGNSA. V lost 5 bases and J lost 9; bases outside the gene matches: 9. This CDR3 contains 14 residues. CDR3 sequence (DNA): TGTGCCAGCAGCACGGGACTAGCGGACCCTTGGCAGTACTTC. This translates into CASSTGLADPWQYF.

V is TRBV18 and J is TRBJ2-7; D may be TRBD1 (5 bases). V was clipped by 6 bases and J by 2 bases, with 20 bases between them. The CDR3 is 16 amino acids. Germline CDR1 reads KGHSH; CDR2 reads LQKENI. As DNA, the CDR3 is TGTGCCAGCTCTCCCCCATCTAGGGGCCGCGCCTACGAGCAGTACTTC. Translation: CASSPPSRGRAYEQYF. Full variable domain (outside the CDR3, taken from reference TRBV18 and TRBJ2-7): NAGVMQNPRHLVRRRGQEARLRCSPMKGHSHVYWYRQLPEEGLKFMVYLQKENIIDESGMPKERFSAEFPKEGPSILRIQQVVRGDSAAYFCASSPPSRGRAYEQYFGPGTRLTVT.

This sequence joins TRBV19 and TRBJ1-5; 8 bases fit TRBD1. Trimming cost V 5 bases and J 6 bases; bases outside gene matches: 6. Germline V gives CDR1 LNHDA, CDR2 SQIVND (reference sequence). There are 14 residues in the CDR3. CDR3 bases: TGTGCCAGTAGTGGGCAGGGGGCCGCTCAGCCCCAGCATTTT. Amino acid sequence: CASSGQGAAQPQHF. The whole variable domain, filled in from reference TRBV19 and TRBJ1-5, reads DGGITQSPKYLFRKEGQNVTLSCEQNLNHDAMYWYRQDPGQGLRLIYYSQIVNDFQKGDIAEGYSVSREKKESFPLTVTSAQKNPTAFYLCASSGQGAAQPQHFGDGTRLSIL.

This clone has only a few counts. The chain is built from TRBV5-5 and TRBJ1-4; 11 bases align to TRBD1. Trimming cost V 2 bases and J 8 bases; bases outside gene matches: 5. CDR3 length: 15 amino acids. The germline CDR1 and CDR2 sequences are SGHKS and YYEKEE (reference sequence). The CDR3 sequence is CASSLTGTGGEKLFF. The CDR3 nucleotides read TGTGCCAGCAGCTTAACCGGGACAGGGGGGGAAAAACTGTTTTTT. Full variable domain (rest looked up from reference TRBV5-5 and TRBJ1-4): DAGVTQSPTHLIKTRGQQVTLRCSPISGHKSVSWYQQVLGQGPQFIFQYYEKEERGRGNFPDRFSARQFPNYSSELNVNALLLGDSALYLCASSLTGTGGEKLFFGSGTQLSVL.

This chain connects TRBV4-2 to TRBJ1-1; the D is unclear. The CDR3 is 14 residues long. Per germline, CDR1 LGHNA and CDR2 YNFKEQ. With 1 base removed from V and 1 base from J, the gap between germline ends came to 7 bases. The CDR3 region is CASSQVAWNTEAFF. CDR3 sequence (DNA): TGTGCCAGCAGCCAAGTAGCGTGGAACACTGAAGCTTTCTTT.

This chain links TRBV5-1 with TRBJ1-1, with 8 bases aligning to TRBD1. The CDR3 contains 15 residues. CDR1 is SGHRS and CDR2 is YFSETQ in the germline V gene. V was pared by 2 bases and J by 5 bases, with 8 bases of the junction left unmatched. The CDR3: CASSFTSGGETEAFF. CDR3 nucleotide sequence: TGCGCCAGCAGCTTTACGTCAGGGGGCGAGACTGAAGCTTTCTTT.

This clone has a handful of counts. The chain uses TRBV28 and TRBJ1-4; no reliable D call. With 3 bases removed from V and 4 bases from J, the gap between germline ends came to 9 bases. CDR1 is MDHEN, CDR2 SYDVKM, per germline. The CDR3 runs to 14 residues. The CDR3 protein is CASSLVESNEKLFF. The CDR3 DNA sequence: TGTGCCAGCAGTTTGGTAGAAAGTAATGAAAAACTGTTTTTT.

This clone was counted between two and nine times. Other DNA sequences in this sample translate to the same CDR3. The chain couples TRBV5-1 to TRBJ1-2; D is undetermined. V lost 0 bases, J lost 4 bases, and 4 bases lay in between. The V gene's germline CDR1 is SGHRS and CDR2 YFSETQ. The CDR3 length is 12 residues. In DNA form, the CDR3 reads TGCGCCAGCAGCTTGGATAGCTATGGCTACACCTTC. Translating gives CASSLDSYGYTF. Full variable domain (rest looked up from reference TRBV5-1 and TRBJ1-2): KAGVTQTPRYLIKTRGQQVTLSCSPISGHRSVSWYQQTPGQGLQFLFEYFSETQRNKGNFPGRFSGRQFSNSRSEMNVSTLELGDSALYLCASSLDSYGYTFGSGTRLTVV.

This chain links TRBV5-5 with TRBJ1-1; D is ambiguous. This CDR3 is built from 11 residues. Trimming shortened V by 4 bases and J by 8 bases, and 9 bases separated the two germline ends. Germline loops: CDR1 SGHKS, CDR2 YYEKEE (reference sequence). CDR3 bases: TGTGCCAGCAGCCTCAGTAGCGAAGCTTTCTTT. Its protein is CASSLSSEAFF.

The genes are TRBV29-1 and TRBJ2-7, with 11 bases that match TRBD2. The germline gives CDR1 SQVTM, CDR2 ANQGSEA. J gave up 2 bases and V 5 bases, and 5 bases lay outside the gene matches. This CDR3 contains 14 residues. CDR3 nucleotides: TGCAGCGTTTTGACTAGCGGGACCGCCTACGAGCAGTACTTC. Amino acids: CSVLTSGTAYEQYF.